The 17 T cell receptor beta chains given below trace back to one sample, sequenced in a study of cytomegalovirus exposure and HLA in healthy donors (dated by TCRdb to between 2016 and 2019). Library generation was performed with the immunoSEQ multiplex PCR assay. For the multiplex PCR, a mixture combining 60 forward primers for TCR Vbeta segments and 13 reverse primers for TCR Jbeta segments was used. The table comes from immuneACCESS by way of TCRdb, which keeps in-frame sequences with V and J called. Part of the clones is missing from these tables; in studies checked, under half for an unresolved V gene and the rest for unknown reasons. The sample yields over 110,000 clones; 75% to 80% were counted once. The top ten clones comprise roughly 6.2% of the sample. The specimen sequenced was PBMCs. Receptor source: a middle-aged woman in good health and CMV-seropositive.

The chain couples TRBV27 to TRBJ2-5, with D unclear. Germline CDR1 is MNHEY and CDR2 is SMNVEV (reference sequence). Between the trimmed V and J ends, which lost 5 bases and 0 bases, there was a span of 7 bases. The CDR3 loop spans 13 amino acids. CDR3 nucleotide sequence: TGTGCCAGCAGTAGCTCGTACCAAGAGACCCAGTACTTC. As protein: CASSSSYQETQYF.

The rearrangement uses TRBV30 and TRBJ2-7; tentative D call: TRBD2 (5 bases). Trimming shortened V by 1 base and J by 0 bases, and 7 bases separated the two germline ends. The CDR3 covers 13 residues. The germline gives CDR1 GTSNPN, CDR2 SVGIG (reference sequence). The CDR3 sequence: CAWSGGNSYEQYF. The DNA of the CDR3 is TGTGCCTGGAGTGGAGGGAACTCCTACGAGCAGTACTTC.

The chain joins TRBV10-2 to TRBJ1-3, with a possible D match to TRBD1 (5 bases). The ends were cut back, 7 bases at V and 0 bases at J, with 10 bases in the middle. CDR3 length equals 14 residues. Germline CDR1 WSHSY, CDR2 SAAADI. The CDR3, as DNA: TGCGCCAGCAAGTCAGGGCCCTCTGGAAACACCATATATTTT. Translating gives CASKSGPSGNTIYF.

The chain has TRBV7-2 and TRBJ2-3; D perhaps matches TRBD2 (6 bases). The V gene's germline CDR1 is SGHTA and CDR2 FQGNSA. Trimming removed 5 bases from V and 2 bases from J, with 17 bases in between. CDR3 length: 16 amino acids. CDR3 amino acids: CASSQRDSRVTDTQYF. CDR3 sequence (DNA): TGTGCCAGCAGCCAAAGGGACTCCCGGGTCACAGATACGCAGTATTTT. Complete variable domain (other parts from reference TRBV7-2 and TRBJ2-3): GAGVSQSPSNKVTEKGKDVELRCDPISGHTALYWYRQSLGQGLEFLIYFQGNSAPDKSGLPSDRFSAERTGGSVSTLTIQRTQQEDSAVYLCASSQRDSRVTDTQYFGPGTRLTVL.

The chain links TRBV5-1 to TRBJ2-5, with 13 bases that match TRBD2. This CDR3 is built from 16 residues. Germline assignment: CDR1 SGHRS and CDR2 YFSETQ. Losses at the gene ends were 5 bases for V and 5 bases for J; bases not matched to a gene: 9. CDR3 DNA sequence: TGCGCCAGCAGACCTGGACTAGCGGGAGAGGGCGAGACCCAGTACTTC. Translation: CASRPGLAGEGETQYF.

The chain recombines TRBV29-1 with TRBJ1-1; 10 positions match TRBD1. Germline assignment: CDR1 SQVTM and CDR2 ANQGSEA. The J segment lost 5 bases and the V segment lost 7 bases, leaving 7 bases of the junction unmatched. The CDR3 runs to 13 residues. CDR3 DNA: TGCAGCGGGGGACAGGGGAGATATACTGAAGCTTTCTTT. This sequence encodes CSGGQGRYTEAFF. Full variable domain (remainder filled in from reference TRBV29-1 and TRBJ1-1): SAVISQKPSRDICQRGTSLTIQCQVDSQVTMMFWYRQQPGQSLTLIATANQGSEATYESGFVIDKFPISRPNLTFSTLTVSNMSPEDSSIYLCSGGQGRYTEAFFGQGTRLTVV.

This sequence joins TRBV25-1 and TRBJ2-3; 7 nucleotides agree with TRBD2. CDR1 and CDR2 from the germline V gene are MGHDK and SYGVNS. Trimming cost V 7 bases and J 5 bases; bases outside gene matches: 6. CDR3 length equals 13 residues. CDR3 DNA sequence: TGTGCCAGCACTTATGGGAGGGGAGATACGCAGTATTTT. It translates to CASTYGRGDTQYF.

The genes are TRBV11-3 and TRBJ2-7; 10 bases line up with TRBD2. This CDR3 is built from 15 residues. V shed 4 bases and J 5 bases; nucleotides not matched to a gene: 8. CDR1 and CDR2 from the germline V gene are SGHNT and YENEEA. The CDR3 sequence: CASSSFLAGANEQYF. The CDR3 nucleotides read TGTGCCAGCAGCTCCTTCCTAGCGGGAGCGAACGAGCAGTACTTC.

Concerning this clone: Sequence at one end of the junction differs from germline and may be a read error. V usage is TRBV7-7 and J usage is TRBJ2-5; unclear D gene. Germline V CDR1 and CDR2: SSHAT, FNYEAQ (reference sequence). The CDR3 extends over 13 amino acids. The CDR3 nucleotides are TGTGCTAGCAGTTTTCTAGGACAAGAGACCCAGTACTTC. Translation: CASSFLGQETQYF.

The chain uses TRBV5-6 and TRBJ2-5, with D possibly TRBD2 on 6 matching bases. Germline CDR1 is SGHDT and CDR2 is YYEEEE. The CDR3 runs 15 residues. V gave up 1 base and J gave up 4 bases, with 14 bases separating them. The CDR3 region has the DNA TGTGCCAGCAGCTTGTTGTCCGGGAGCGGAGAGACCCAGTACTTC. It codes for CASSLLSGSGETQYF.

The sample holds a few counts of this clone. This sequence joins TRBV5-6 and TRBJ2-2, with D possibly matching TRBD1 (6 bases). V lost 3 bases and J lost 6, with 9 bases in between. Germline CDR1 reads SGHDT; CDR2 reads YYEEEE. The CDR3 consists of 13 residues. CDR3 loop: CASSWGHAGELFF. CDR3 in DNA: TGTGCCAGCAGCTGGGGACACGCCGGGGAGCTGTTTTTT.

The chain uses TRBV5-8 and TRBJ2-5; 11 bases are a match to TRBD2. Germline CDR1 and CDR2: SGHTS and YDEGEE. The J segment lost 1 base and the V segment lost 3 bases, leaving 8 bases of the junction unmatched. This CDR3 contains 17 residues. The CDR3 DNA is TGTGCCAGCAGCTCAGTAGCCGGACTAGCGGGCCAAGAGACCCAGTACTTC. It translates to CASSSVAGLAGQETQYF.

The rearrangement joins TRBV5-5 to TRBJ2-1; TRBD2 matches at 11 bases. The CDR3 runs 15 residues. The V segment lost 0 bases and the J segment 5 bases; nucleotides outside the gene matches: 1. Germline V gene lookup returns CDR1 SGHKS and CDR2 YYEKEE (reference sequence). The CDR3 here is CASSLGLAGNNEQFF. CDR3 in DNA: TGTGCCAGCAGCTTGGGACTAGCGGGGAACAATGAGCAGTTCTTC.

The chain links TRBV5-1 to TRBJ2-5, with 12 nucleotides matching TRBD2. The germline V gene encodes CDR1 SGHRS and CDR2 YFSETQ. This CDR3 is built from 15 residues. With 5 bases clipped from V and 2 bases from J, the junction kept 4 bases outside the gene matches. The CDR3 DNA reads TGCGCCAGCAGTGGACTAGCGGGGCCTCAAGAGACCCAGTACTTC. Amino acid sequence: CASSGLAGPQETQYF.

This clone was seen just once. This chain connects TRBV11-3 to TRBJ2-5; D remains ambiguous. V dropped 4 bases and J dropped 0 bases, with 3 bases sitting between them. The CDR3 has 12 residues. Germline loops: CDR1 SGHNT, CDR2 YENEEA. The CDR3 loop is CASSWHQETQYF. The CDR3 nucleotides are TGTGCCAGCAGCTGGCACCAAGAGACCCAGTACTTC.

CDR3 amino acids: CASSFIIINQPQHF. The CDR3 bases are TGTGCCAGCAGTTTTATTATTATCAATCAGCCCCAGCATTTT. The V gene is TRBV28, the J gene TRBJ1-5; no reliable D call. The CDR3 loop spans 14 amino acids. With 3 bases removed from V and 3 bases from J, the gap between germline ends came to 9 bases. In germline, CDR1 is MDHEN, CDR2 SYDVKM.

The chain has TRBV19 and TRBJ2-7; TRBD2 matches at 8 bases. V gave up 5 bases and J gave up 2 bases; unmatched junction bases: 8. CDR1 and CDR2 (germline): LNHDA, SQIVND (reference sequence). The CDR3 has 15 amino acids. CDR3 region: CASSSNSGATYEQYF. CDR3 bases: TGTGCCAGTAGTTCGAATAGCGGGGCGACCTACGAGCAGTACTTC.